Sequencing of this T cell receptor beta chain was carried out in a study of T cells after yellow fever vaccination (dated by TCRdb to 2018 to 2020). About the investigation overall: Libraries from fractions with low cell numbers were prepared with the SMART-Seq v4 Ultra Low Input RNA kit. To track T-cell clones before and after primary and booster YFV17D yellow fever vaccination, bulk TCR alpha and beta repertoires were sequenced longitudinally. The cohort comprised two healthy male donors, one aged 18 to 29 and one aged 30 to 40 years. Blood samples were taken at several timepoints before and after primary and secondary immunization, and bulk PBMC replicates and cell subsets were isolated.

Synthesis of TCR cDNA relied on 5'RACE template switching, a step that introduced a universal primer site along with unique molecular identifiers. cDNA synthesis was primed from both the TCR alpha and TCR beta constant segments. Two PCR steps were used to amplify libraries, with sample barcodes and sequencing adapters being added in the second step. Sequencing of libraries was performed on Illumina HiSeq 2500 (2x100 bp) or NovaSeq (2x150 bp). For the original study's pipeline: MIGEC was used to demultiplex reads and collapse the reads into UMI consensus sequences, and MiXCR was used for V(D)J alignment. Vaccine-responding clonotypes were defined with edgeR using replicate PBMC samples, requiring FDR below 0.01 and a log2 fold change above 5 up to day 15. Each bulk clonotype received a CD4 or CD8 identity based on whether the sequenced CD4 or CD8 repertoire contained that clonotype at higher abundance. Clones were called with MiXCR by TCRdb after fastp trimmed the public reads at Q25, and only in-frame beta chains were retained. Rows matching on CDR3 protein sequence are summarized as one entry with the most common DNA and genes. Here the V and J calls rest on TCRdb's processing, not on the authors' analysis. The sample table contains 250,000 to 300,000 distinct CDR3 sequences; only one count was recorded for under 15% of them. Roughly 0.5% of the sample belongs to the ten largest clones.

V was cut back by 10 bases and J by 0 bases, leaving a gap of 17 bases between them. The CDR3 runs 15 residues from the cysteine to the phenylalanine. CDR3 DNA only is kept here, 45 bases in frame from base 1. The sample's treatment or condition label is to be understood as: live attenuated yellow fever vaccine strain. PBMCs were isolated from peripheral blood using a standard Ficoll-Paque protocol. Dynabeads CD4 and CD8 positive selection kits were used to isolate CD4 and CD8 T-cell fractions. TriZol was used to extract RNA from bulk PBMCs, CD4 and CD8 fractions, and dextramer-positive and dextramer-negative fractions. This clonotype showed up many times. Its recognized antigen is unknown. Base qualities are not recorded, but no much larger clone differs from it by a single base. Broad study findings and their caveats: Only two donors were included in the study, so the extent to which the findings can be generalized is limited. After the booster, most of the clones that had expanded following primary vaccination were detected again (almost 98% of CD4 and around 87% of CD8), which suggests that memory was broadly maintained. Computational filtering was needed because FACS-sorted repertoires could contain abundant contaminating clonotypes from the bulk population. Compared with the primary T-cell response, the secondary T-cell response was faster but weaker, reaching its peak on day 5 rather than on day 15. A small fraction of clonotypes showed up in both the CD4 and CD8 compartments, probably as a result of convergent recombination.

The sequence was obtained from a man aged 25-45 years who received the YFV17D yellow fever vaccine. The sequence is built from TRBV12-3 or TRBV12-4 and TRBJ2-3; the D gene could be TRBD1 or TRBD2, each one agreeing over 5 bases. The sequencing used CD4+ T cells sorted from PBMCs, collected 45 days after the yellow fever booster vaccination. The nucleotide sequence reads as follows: TGTGCCATCGACAGTAGCGCTACTAGCACAGATACGCAGTATTTT. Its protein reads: CAIDSSATSTDTQYF.